The text below deals with one TCR beta chain. The data derive from a study of blood T cell repertoires in COVID-19. The overall study: Sites across the United States, Italy and Spain contributed samples from acute and convalescent COVID-19. T cells, B-cell-depleted T cells, or PBMCs supplied cDNA or gDNA.

Clones were read by immunoSEQ multiplex PCR, and TCRdb kept only the in-frame ones, dropping some. The sample includes 45,000 to 50,000 clones, around 85% of them seen just once. Germline CDR1 MNHEY, CDR2 SMNVEV (reference sequence). CDR3 length equals 15 residues. Trimming cost V 5 bases and J 2 bases, with 15 bases left between them. J is TRBJ1-2 and V is TRBV27; maybe TRBD1 (6 bases). The source of this sequence is a human donor in a cohort sampled during active COVID-19. Material: peripheral blood. The CDR3 DNA sequence: TGTGCCAGCAGTCGGAGAGGGGGGGAAAACTATGGCTACACCTTC. Protein product: CASSRRGGENYGYTF.